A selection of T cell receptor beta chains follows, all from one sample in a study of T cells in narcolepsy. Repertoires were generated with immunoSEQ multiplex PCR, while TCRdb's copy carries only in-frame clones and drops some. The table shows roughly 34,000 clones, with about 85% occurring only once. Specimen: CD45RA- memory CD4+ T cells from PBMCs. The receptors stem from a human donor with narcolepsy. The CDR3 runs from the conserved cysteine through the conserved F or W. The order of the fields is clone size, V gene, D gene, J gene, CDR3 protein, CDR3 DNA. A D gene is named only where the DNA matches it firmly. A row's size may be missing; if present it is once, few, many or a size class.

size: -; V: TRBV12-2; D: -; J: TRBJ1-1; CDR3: CASRQDRESTEAFF; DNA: TGTGCAAGTCGCCAGGACAGGGAGAGCACTGAAGCTTTCTTT
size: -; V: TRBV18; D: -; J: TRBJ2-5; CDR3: CASSPPFRETQYF; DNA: TGTGCCAGCTCACCACCGTTCAGGGAGACCCAGTACTTC
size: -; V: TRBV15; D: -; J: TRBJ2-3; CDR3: CATSRASLSTSTDTQYF; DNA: TGTGCCACCAGCAGGGCCAGTTTGTCTACTAGCACAGATACGCAGTATTTT
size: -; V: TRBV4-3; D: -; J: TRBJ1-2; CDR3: CASSQDRPTNGYTF; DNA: TGCGCCAGCAGCCAAGACCGACCCACGAATGGCTACACCTTC
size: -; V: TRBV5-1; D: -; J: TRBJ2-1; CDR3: CASTSSGGGSYNEQFF; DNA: TGCGCCAGCACTTCCTCCGGGGGAGGTTCCTACAATGAGCAGTTCTTC
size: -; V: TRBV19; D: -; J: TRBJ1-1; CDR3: CASSITGKARNTEAFF; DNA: TGTGCCAGTAGTATAACAGGGAAGGCCAGGAACACTGAAGCTTTCTTT
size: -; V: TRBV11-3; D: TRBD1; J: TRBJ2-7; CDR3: CASSKAGGSNYEQYF; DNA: TGTGCCAGCAGCAAGGCAGGGGGCTCAAACTACGAGCAGTACTTC
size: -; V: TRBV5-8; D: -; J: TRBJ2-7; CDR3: CASSFRRASYEQYF; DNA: TGTGCCAGCAGCTTTCGGCGGGCCTCCTACGAGCAGTACTTC
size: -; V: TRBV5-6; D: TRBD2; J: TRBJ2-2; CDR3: CASELAGGPNTGELFF; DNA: TGTGCCAGCGAACTAGCGGGGGGACCGAACACCGGGGAGCTGTTTTTT
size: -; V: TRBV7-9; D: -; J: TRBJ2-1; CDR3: CASSLVRRTYNEQFF; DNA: TGTGCCAGCAGCTTAGTCCGCAGAACCTACAATGAGCAGTTCTTC
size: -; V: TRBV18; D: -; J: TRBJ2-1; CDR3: CASSPPSGTGSYNEQFF; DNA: TGTGCCAGCTCACCACCGAGCGGGACAGGCTCCTACAATGAGCAGTTCTTC
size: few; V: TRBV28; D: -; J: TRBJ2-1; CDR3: CASNFRDRGKRLAGPSSYNEQFF; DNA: TGTGCCAGCAACTTCCGGGACAGGGGGAAGAGACTAGCGGGTCCCTCCTCCTACAATGAGCAGTTCTTC
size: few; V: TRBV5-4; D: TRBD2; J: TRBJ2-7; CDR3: CASSTPSGGAYEQYF; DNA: TGTGCCAGCAGCACCCCTAGCGGGGGGGCTTACGAGCAGTACTTC
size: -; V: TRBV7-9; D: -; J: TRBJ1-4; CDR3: CASSLTGEKLFF; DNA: TGTGCCAGCAGCTTAACGGGGGAAAAACTGTTTTTT
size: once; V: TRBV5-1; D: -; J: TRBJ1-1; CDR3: CASTRTENTEAFF; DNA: TGCGCCAGCACCCGGACAGAGAACACTGAAGCTTTCTTT
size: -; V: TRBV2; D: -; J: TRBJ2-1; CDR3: CASSEEASYNEQFF; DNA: TGTGCCAGCAGTGAAGAGGCGTCCTACAATGAGCAGTTCTTC
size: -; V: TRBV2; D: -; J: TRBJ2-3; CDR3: CASSEVGDTQYF; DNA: TGTGCCAGCAGTGAGGTAGGAGATACGCAGTATTTT
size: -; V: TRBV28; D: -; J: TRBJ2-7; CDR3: CASTTLGANEQYF; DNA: TGTGCCAGCACGACTCTGGGGGCCAACGAGCAGTACTTC
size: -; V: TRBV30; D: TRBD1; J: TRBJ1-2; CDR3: CAWSRDREYGYTF; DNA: TGTGCCTGGAGTAGGGACAGGGAGTATGGCTACACCTTC
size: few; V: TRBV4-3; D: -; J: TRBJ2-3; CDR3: CASSQAHHDSDTQYF; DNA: TGCGCCAGCAGCCAAGCTCACCACGACTCAGATACGCAGTATTTT
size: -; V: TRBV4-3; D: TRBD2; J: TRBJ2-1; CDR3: CASSGAGGYEQFF; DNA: TGCGCCAGCAGCGGCGCGGGGGGGTATGAGCAGTTCTTC
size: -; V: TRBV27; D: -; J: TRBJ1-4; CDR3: CASSFDGVGEKLFF; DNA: TGTGCCAGCAGTTTCGACGGGGTCGGAGAAAAACTGTTTTTT
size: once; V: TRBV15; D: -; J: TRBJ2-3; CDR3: CATSREGFGEQYF; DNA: TGTGCCACCAGCAGAGAGGGGTTTGGTGAGCAGTATTTT
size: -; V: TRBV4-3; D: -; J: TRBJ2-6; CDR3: CASSQEISGSGANVLTF; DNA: TGCGCCAGCAGCCAGGAAATATCAGGGTCTGGGGCCAACGTCCTGACTTTC
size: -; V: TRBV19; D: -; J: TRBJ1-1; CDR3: CASSPPVQGCTEAFF; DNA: TGTGCCAGTAGTCCCCCGGTGCAGGGGTGCACTGAAGCTTTCTTT
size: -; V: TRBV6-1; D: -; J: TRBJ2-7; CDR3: CAGRTDYEQYF; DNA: TGTGCGGGTCGTACCGACTACGAGCAGTACTTC
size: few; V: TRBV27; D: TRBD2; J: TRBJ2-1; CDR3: CASNPRGLALKFF; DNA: TGTGCCAGCAACCCCCGGGGACTAGCTTTGAAGTTCTTC
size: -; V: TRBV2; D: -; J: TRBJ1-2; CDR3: CASSRQTYGYTF; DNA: TGTGCCAGCAGTCGACAGACCTATGGCTACACCTTC
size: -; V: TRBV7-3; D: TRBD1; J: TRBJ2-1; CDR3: CASSRDRVTLNEQFF; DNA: TGTGCCAGCAGCCGGGACAGGGTCACCCTCAATGAGCAGTTCTTC